This TCR beta chain was recovered during a study of T cell responses to AZD1222 COVID-19 vaccine. Study-wide results and caveats: As reported, nearly half of all spike-specific TCRs target variant regions that are unmutated.

Generated by immunoSEQ multiplex PCR, the TCRdb table keeps only in-frame clones and is missing some. The sample contains approximately 150,000 clones, roughly 90% of which appear only once. Concerning this clone itself: Its antigen is as yet unknown.

Germline CDR1 LNHDA, CDR2 SQIVND (reference sequence). This CDR3 spans 15 amino acids. V dropped 1 base and J dropped 0 bases, with 9 bases sitting between them. This receptor was identified in an adult who received the AZD1222 COVID-19 vaccine. The material sequenced was peripheral blood, taken 28 days after the second AZD1222 dose. This chain links TRBV19 with TRBJ1-1; no reliable D call. The CDR3 coding sequence is TGTGCCAGTAGTATAGCACGACGATTGAACACTGAAGCTTTCTTT. It yields the protein CASSIARRLNTEAFF.